This T cell receptor (beta chain) comes out of a study of long-term antiretroviral therapy in people with HIV. Note on this clone: Its cognate antigen is unknown.

The assay used was immunoSEQ (version v3.0), run at survey level. Here immunoSEQ multiplex PCR was the method, and the copy in TCRdb shows in-frame clones only, minus some. The repertoire consists of about 28,000 clones, with less than 90% occurring once and the leading ten covering roughly 1%. Germline V gene sequence: CDR1 MNHEY, CDR2 SMNVEV (reference sequence). Trimming cost V 4 bases and J 0 bases, with 10 bases left between them. The CDR3 has 16 residues. Before DNA extraction, roughly 0.9-11 million cryopreserved PBMC were held in the samples. General study results and limits: CDR3 length ranges were narrower in HIV repertoires than in controls. The repertoire was dominated at all time points by clones expanded before ART.

The rearrangement links TRBV27 to TRBJ2-6; tentative D call: TRBD1 (6 bases). The sequence was obtained from a man aged 50 to 59 with HIV. The sample here was unsorted PBMCs, taken 2 years after starting antiretroviral therapy. The CDR3 region is CASSYRVSSGANVLTF. The CDR3 region has the DNA TGTGCCAGCAGTTACAGGGTTTCCTCTGGGGCCAACGTCCTGACTTTC.